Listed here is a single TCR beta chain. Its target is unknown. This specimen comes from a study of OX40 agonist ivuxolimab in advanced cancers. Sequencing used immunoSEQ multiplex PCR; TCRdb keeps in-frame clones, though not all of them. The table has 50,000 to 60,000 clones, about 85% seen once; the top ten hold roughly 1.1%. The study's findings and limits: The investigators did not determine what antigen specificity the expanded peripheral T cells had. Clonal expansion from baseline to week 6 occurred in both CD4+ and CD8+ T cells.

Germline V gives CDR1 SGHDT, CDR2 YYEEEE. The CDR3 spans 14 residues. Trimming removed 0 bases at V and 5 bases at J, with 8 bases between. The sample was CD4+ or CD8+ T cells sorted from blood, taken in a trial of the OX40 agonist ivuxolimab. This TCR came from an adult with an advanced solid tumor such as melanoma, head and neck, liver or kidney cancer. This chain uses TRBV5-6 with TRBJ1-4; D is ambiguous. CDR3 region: CASSLARQNEKLFF. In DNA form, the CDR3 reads TGTGCCAGCAGCTTGGCCCGCCAAAATGAAAAACTGTTTTTT.